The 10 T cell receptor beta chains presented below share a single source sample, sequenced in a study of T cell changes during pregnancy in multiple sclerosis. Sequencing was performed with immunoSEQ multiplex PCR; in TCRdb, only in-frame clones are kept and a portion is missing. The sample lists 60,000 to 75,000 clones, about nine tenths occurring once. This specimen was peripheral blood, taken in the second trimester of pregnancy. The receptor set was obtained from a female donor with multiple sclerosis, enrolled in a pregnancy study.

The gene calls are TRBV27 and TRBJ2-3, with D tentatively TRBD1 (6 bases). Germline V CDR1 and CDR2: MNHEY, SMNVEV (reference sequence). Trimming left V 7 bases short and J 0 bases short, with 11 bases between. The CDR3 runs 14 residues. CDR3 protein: CASKLQGSTDTQYF. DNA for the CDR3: TGTGCCAGCAAACTACAGGGAAGCACAGATACGCAGTATTTT.

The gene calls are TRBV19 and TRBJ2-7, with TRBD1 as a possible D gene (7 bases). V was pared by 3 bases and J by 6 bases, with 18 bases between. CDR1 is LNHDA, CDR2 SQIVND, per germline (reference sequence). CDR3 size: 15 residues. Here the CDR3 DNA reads TGTGCCAGTAGTATGGAGGGGGCGAGCCGGGGCGAGCAGTACTTC. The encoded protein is CASSMEGASRGEQYF.

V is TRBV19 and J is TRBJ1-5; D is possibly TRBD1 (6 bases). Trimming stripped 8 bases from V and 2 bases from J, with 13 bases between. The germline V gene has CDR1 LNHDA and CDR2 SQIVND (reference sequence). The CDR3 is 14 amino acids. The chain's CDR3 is CASHTDRRNQPQHF. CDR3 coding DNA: TGTGCCAGTCATACCGACAGGCGCAATCAGCCCCAGCATTTT.

As DNA, the CDR3 is TGCGCCAGCAGCCAAGAAGAGGGCTATGGCTACACCTTC. Its translation is CASSQEEGYGYTF. J is TRBJ1-2 and V is TRBV4-1; D unresolved. The germline V gene has CDR1 MGHRA and CDR2 YSYEKL. V gave up 0 bases and J gave up 4 bases, with 6 bases separating them. The CDR3 extends over 13 amino acids.

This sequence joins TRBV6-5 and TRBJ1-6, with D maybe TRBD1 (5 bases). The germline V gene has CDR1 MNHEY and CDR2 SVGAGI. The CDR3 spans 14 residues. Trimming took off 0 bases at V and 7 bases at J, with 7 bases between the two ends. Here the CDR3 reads CASSYSTANSPLHF. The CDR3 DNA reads TGTGCCAGCAGTTACTCGACAGCAAATTCACCCCTCCACTTT.

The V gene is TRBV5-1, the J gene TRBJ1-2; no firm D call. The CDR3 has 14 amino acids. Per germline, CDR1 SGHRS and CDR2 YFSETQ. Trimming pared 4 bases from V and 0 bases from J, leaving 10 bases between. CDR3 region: CASSRDTANYGYTF. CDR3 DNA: TGCGCCAGCAGCCGCGACACAGCTAACTATGGCTACACCTTC.

CDR3: CASSSDRVVTEAFF. The CDR3 coding sequence is TGTGCCAGCAGCTCCGACAGGGTCGTCACTGAAGCTTTCTTT. The J gene is TRBJ1-1, the V gene TRBV7-2; 7 bases line up with TRBD1. The CDR3 totals 14 residues. Looked up from germline, CDR1 is SGHTA and CDR2 is FQGNSA. With V trimmed by 4 bases and J by 4 bases, 6 bases remained unmatched.

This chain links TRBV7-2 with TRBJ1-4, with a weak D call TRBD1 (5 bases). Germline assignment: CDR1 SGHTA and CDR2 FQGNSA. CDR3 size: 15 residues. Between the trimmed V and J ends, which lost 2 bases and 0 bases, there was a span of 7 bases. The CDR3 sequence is CASSLQGTTNEKLFF. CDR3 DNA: TGTGCCAGCAGCTTACAGGGAACAACTAATGAAAAACTGTTTTTT.

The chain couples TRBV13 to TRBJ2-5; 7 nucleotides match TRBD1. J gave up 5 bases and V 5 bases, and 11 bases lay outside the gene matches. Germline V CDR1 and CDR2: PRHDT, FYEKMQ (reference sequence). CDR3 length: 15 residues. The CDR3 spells CASSRDNRGTETQYF. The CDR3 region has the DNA TGTGCCAGCAGCAGGGACAACAGGGGTACGGAGACCCAGTACTTC.

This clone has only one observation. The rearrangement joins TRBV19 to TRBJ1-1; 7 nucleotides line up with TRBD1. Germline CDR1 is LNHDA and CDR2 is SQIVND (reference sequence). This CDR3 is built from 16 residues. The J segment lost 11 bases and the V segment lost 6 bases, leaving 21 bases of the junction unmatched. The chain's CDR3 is CASSSLVGGGNLGAFF. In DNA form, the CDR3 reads TGTGCCAGTAGCTCCCTGGTCGGAGGGGGCAATTTGGGGGCTTTCTTT.